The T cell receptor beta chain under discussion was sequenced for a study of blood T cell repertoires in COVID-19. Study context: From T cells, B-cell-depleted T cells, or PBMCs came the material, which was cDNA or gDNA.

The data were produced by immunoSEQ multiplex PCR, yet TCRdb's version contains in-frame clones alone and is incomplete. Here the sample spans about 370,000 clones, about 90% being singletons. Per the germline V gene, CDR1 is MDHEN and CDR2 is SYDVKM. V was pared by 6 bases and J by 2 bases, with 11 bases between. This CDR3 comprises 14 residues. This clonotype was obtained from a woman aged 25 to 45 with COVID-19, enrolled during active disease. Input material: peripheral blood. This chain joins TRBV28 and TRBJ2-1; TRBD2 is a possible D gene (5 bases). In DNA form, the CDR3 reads TGTGCCAGCAGGGTCCTAGCACCCTACAATGAGCAGTTCTTC. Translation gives CASRVLAPYNEQFF.